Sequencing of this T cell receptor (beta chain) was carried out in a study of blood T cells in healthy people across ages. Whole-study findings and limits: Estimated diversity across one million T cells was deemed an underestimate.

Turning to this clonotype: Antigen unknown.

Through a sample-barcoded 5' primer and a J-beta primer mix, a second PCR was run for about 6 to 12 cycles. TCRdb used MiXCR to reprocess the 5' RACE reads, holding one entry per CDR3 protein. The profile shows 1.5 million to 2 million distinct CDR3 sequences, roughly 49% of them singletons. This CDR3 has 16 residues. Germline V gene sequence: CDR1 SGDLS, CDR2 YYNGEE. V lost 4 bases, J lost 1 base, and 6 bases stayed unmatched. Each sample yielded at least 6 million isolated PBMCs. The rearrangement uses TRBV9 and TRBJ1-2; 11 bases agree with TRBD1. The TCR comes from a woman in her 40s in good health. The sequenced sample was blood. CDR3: CASSTGGTGGNYGYTF. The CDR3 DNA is TGTGCCAGCAGCACAGGGGGGACAGGGGGTAACTATGGCTACACCTTC.